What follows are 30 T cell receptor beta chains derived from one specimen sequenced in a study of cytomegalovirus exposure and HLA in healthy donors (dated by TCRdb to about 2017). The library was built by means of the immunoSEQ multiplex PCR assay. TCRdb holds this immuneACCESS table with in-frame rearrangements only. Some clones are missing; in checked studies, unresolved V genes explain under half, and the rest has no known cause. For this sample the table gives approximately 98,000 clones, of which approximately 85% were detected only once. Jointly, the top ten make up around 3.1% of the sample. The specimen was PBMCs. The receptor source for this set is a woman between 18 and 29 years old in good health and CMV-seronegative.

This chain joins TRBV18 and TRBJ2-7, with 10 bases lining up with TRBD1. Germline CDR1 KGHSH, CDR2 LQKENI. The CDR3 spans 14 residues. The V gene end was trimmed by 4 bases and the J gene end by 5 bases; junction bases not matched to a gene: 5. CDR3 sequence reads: CASSLRQGANEQYF. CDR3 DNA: TGTGCCAGCTCACTGAGACAGGGGGCCAACGAGCAGTACTTC.

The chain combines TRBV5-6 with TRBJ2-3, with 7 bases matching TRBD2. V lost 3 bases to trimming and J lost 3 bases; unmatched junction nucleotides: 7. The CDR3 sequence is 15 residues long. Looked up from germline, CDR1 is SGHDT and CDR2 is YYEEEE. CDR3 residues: CASSWIGEGTDTQYF. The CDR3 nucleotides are TGTGCCAGCAGCTGGATCGGGGAGGGGACAGATACGCAGTATTTT.

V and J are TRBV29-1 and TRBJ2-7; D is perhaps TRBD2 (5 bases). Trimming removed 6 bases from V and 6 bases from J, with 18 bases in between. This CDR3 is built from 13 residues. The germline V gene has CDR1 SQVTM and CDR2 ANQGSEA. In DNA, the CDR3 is TGCAGCGTGGAGAGCGGTAGCAGCATCGAGCAGTACTTC. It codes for CSVESGSSIEQYF.

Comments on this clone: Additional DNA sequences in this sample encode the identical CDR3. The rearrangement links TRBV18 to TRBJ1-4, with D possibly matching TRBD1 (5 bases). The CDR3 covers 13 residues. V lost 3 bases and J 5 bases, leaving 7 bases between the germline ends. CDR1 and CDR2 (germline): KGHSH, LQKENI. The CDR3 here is CASSPRQNEKLFF. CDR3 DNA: TGTGCCAGCTCACCGAGACAGAATGAAAAACTGTTTTTT. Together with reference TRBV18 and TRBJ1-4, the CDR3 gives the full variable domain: NAGVMQNPRHLVRRRGQEARLRCSPMKGHSHVYWYRQLPEEGLKFMVYLQKENIIDESGMPKERFSAEFPKEGPSILRIQQVVRGDSAAYFCASSPRQNEKLFFGSGTQLSVL.

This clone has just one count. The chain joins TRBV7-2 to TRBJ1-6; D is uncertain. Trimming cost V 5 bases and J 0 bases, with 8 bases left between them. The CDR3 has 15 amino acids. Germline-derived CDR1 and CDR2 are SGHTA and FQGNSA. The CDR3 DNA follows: TGTGCCAGCAGCCGAATTAGCTCCTATAATTCACCCCTCCACTTT. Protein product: CASSRISSYNSPLHF.

CDR3 DNA sequence: TGTGCCAGCAGTGAGGGAGGCTACAATGAGCAGTTCTTC. Translating it yields CASSEGGYNEQFF. This chain uses TRBV6-1 with TRBJ2-1, with TRBD2 as a possible D gene (6 bases). Germline-derived CDR1 and CDR2 are MNHNS and SASEGT. This CDR3 has 13 amino acids. The ends were cut back, 3 bases at V and 3 bases at J, with 6 bases in the middle.

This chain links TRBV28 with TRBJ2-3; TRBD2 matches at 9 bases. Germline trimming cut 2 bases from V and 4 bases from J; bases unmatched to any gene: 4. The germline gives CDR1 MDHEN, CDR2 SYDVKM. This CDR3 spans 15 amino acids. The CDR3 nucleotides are TGTGCCAGCAGTTTACCGCGGGGGGGCCCAGATACGCAGTATTTT. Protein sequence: CASSLPRGGPDTQYF.

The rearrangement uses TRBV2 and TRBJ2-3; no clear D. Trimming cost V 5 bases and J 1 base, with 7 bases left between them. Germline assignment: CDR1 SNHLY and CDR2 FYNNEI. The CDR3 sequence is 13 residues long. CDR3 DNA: TGTGCCAGCAGTTCCCAGGGCACAGATACGCAGTATTTT. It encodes CASSSQGTDTQYF.

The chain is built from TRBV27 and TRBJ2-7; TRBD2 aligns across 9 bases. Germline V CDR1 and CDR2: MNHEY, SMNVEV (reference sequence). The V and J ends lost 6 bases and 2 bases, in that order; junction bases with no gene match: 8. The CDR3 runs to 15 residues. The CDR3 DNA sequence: TGTGCCAGCAGGTCTGGACTAGCGTTTACCTACGAGCAGTACTTC. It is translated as CASRSGLAFTYEQYF.

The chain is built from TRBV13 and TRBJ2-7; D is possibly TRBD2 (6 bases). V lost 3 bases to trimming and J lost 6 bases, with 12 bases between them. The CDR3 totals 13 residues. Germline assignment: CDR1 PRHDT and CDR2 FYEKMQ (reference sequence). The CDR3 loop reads CASSFGGGGEQYF. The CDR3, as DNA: TGTGCCAGCAGCTTTGGTGGGGGAGGCGAGCAGTACTTC.

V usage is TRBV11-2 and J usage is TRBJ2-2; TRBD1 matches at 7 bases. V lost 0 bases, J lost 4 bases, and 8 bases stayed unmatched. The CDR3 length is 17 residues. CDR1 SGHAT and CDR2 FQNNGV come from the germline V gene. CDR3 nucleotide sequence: TGTGCCAGCAGCTTAGATAGGACCGGGACAGCCACCGGGGAGCTGTTTTTT. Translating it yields CASSLDRTGTATGELFF.

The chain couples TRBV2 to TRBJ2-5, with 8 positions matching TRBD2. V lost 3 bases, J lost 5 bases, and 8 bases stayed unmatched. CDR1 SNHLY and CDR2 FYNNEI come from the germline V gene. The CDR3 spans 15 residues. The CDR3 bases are TGTGCCAGCAGTGATCGGGGGGGCGCTCAGGAGACCCAGTACTTC. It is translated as CASSDRGGAQETQYF.

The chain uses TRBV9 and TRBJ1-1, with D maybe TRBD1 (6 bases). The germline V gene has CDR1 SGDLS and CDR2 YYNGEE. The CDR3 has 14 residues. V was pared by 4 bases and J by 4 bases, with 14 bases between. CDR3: CASSPPGVSTEAFF. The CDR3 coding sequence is TGTGCCAGCAGCCCTCCAGGGGTGTCCACTGAAGCTTTCTTT. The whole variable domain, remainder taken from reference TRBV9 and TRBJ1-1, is DSGVTQTPKHLITATGQRVTLRCSPRSGDLSVYWYQQSLDQGLQFLIQYYNGEERAKGNILERFSAQQFPDLHSELNLSSLELGDSALYFCASSPPGVSTEAFFGQGTRLTVV.

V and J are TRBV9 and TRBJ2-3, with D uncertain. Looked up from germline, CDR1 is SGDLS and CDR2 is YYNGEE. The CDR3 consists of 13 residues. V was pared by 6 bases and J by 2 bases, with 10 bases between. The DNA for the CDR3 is TGTGCCAGCAATCAGTATTCCACAGATACGCAGTATTTT. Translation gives CASNQYSTDTQYF.

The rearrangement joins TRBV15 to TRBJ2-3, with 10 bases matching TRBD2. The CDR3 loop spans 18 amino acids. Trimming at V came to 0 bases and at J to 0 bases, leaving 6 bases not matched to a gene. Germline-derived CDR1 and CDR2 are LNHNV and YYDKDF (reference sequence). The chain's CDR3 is CATSRDIAGGSSTDTQYF. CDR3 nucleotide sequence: TGTGCCACCAGCAGAGATATAGCGGGGGGTTCTAGCACAGATACGCAGTATTTT. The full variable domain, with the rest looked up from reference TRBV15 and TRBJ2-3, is DAMVIQNPRYQVTQFGKPVTLSCSQTLNHNVMYWYQQKSSQAPKLLFHYYDKDFNNEADTPDNFQSRRPNTSFCFLDIRSPGLGDTAMYLCATSRDIAGGSSTDTQYFGPGTRLTVL.

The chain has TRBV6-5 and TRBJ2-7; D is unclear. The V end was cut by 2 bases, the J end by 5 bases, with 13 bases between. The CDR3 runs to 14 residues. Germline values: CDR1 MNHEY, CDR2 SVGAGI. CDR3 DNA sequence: TGTGCCAGCAGTTACGGTTCTAGATCTAACGAGCAGTACTTC. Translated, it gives CASSYGSRSNEQYF.

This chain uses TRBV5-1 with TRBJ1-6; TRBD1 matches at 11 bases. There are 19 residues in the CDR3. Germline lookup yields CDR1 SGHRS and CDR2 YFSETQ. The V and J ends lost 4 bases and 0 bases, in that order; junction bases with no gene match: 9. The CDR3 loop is CASSRTPGQGDSYNSPLHF. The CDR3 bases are TGCGCCAGCAGCCGTACCCCGGGACAGGGGGACTCCTATAATTCACCCCTCCACTTT.

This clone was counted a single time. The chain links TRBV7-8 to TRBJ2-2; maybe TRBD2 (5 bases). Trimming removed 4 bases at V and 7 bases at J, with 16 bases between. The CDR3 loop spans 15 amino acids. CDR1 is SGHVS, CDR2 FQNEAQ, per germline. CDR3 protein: CASSSHLVEGGELFF. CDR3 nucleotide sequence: TGTGCCAGCAGCTCCCATTTGGTCGAGGGCGGGGAGCTGTTTTTT.

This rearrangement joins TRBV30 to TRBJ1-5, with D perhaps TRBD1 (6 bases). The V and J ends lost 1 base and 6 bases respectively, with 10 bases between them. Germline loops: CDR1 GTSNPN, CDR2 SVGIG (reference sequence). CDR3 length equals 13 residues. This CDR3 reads CAWSGQGTQPQHF. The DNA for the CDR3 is TGTGCCTGGAGTGGCCAGGGGACTCAGCCCCAGCATTTT.

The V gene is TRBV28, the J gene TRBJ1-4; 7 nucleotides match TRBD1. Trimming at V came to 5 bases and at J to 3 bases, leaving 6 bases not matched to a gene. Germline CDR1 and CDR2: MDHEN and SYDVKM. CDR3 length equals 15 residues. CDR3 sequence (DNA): TGTGCCAGCAGTACAGACAGGGCGTCTAATGAAAAACTGTTTTTT. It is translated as CASSTDRASNEKLFF.

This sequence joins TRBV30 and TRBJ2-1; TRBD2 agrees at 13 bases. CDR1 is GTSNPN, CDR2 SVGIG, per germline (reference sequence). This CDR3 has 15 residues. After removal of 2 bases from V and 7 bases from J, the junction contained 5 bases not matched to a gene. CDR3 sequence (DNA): TGTGCCTGGAGTACTTGGACTAGCGGGGGAAATGAGCAGTTCTTC. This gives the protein CAWSTWTSGGNEQFF. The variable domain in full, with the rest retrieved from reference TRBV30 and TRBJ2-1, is SQTIHQWPATLVQPVGSPLSLECTVEGTSNPNLYWYRQAAGRGLQLLFYSVGIGQISSEVPQNLSASRPQDRQFILSSKKLLLSDSGFYLCAWSTWTSGGNEQFFGPGTRLTVL.

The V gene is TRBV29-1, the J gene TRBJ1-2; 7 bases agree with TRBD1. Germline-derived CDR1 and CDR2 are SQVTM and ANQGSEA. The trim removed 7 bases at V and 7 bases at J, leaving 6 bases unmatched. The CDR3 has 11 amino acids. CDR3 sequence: CSGGQASGYTF. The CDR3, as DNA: TGCAGCGGTGGACAGGCTTCTGGCTACACCTTC.

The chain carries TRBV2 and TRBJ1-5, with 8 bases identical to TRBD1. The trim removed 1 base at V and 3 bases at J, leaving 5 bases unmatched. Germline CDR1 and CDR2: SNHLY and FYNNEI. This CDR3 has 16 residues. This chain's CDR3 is CASSEGGQASNQPQHF. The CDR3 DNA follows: TGTGCCAGCAGTGAAGGGGGACAGGCGTCCAATCAGCCCCAGCATTTT.

The CDR3 sequence is CASSQAPEWTGAYNEQFF. For the CDR3, the DNA is TGCGCCAGCAGCCAAGCTCCTGAGTGGACAGGGGCCTACAATGAGCAGTTCTTC. J is TRBJ2-1 and V is TRBV4-1; 9 positions agree with TRBD1. The CDR3 loop spans 18 amino acids. The V gene end was trimmed by 1 base and the J gene end by 2 bases; junction bases not matched to a gene: 9. From germline, CDR1 is MGHRA and CDR2 YSYEKL.

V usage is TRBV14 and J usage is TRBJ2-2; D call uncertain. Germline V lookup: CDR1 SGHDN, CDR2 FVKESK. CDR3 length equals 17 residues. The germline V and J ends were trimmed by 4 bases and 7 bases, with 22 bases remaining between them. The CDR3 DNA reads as TGTGCCAGCAGCCCACTGATAGGCGGTCTACCATTCGGGGAGCTGTTTTTT. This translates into CASSPLIGGLPFGELFF.

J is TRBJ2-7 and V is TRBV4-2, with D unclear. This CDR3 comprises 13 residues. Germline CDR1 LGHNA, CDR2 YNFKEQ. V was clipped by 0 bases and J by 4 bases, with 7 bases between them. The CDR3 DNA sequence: TGTGCCAGCAGCCAAGATCAACTTTACGAGCAGTACTTC. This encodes CASSQDQLYEQYF.

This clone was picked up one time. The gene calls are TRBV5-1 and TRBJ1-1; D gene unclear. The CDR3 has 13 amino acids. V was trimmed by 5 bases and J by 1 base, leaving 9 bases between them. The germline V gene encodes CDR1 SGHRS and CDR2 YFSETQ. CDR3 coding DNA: TGCGCCAGCAGGGGCGGGTCGAACACTGAAGCTTTCTTT. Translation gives CASRGGSNTEAFF. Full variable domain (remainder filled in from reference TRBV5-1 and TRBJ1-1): KAGVTQTPRYLIKTRGQQVTLSCSPISGHRSVSWYQQTPGQGLQFLFEYFSETQRNKGNFPGRFSGRQFSNSRSEMNVSTLELGDSALYLCASRGGSNTEAFFGQGTRLTVV.

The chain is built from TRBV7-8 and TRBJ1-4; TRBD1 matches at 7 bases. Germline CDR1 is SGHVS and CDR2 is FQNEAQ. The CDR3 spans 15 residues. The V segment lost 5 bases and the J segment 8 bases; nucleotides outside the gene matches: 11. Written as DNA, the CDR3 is TGTGCCAGCAGCCCGGAACAGGGGACCTACGAAAAACTGTTTTTT. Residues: CASSPEQGTYEKLFF.

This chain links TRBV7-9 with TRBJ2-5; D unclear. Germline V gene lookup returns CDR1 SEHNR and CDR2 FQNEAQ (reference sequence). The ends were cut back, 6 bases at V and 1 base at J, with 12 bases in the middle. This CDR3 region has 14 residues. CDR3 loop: CASRGRQIQETQYF. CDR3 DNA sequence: TGTGCCAGCAGGGGCAGGCAGATCCAAGAGACCCAGTACTTC.

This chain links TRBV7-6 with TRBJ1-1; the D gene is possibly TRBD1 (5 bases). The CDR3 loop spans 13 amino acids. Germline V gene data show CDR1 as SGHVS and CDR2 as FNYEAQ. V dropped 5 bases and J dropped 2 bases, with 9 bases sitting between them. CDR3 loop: CASSPTENTEAFF. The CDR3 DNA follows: TGTGCCAGCAGCCCGACAGAAAACACTGAAGCTTTCTTT.